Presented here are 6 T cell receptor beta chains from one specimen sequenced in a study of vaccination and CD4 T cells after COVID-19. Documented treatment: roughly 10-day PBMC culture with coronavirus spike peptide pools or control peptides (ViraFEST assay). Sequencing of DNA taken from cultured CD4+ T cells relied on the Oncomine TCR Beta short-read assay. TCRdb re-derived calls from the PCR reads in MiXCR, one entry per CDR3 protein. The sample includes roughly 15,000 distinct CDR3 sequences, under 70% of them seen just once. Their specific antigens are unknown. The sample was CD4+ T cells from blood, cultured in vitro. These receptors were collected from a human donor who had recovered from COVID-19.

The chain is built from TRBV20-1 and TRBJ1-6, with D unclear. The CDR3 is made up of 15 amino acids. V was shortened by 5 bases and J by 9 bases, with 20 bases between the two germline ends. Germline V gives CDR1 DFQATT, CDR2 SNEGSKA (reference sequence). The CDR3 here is CSAQVPFSTGSPLHF. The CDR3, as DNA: TGCAGTGCTCAGGTGCCTTTCTCTACGGGTTCACCCCTCCACTTT.

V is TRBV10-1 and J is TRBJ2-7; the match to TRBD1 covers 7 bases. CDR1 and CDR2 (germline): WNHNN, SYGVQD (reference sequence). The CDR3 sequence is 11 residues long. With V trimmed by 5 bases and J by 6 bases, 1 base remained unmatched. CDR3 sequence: CASSSGGEQYF. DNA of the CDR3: TGCGCCAGCAGTTCAGGGGGCGAGCAGTACTTC.

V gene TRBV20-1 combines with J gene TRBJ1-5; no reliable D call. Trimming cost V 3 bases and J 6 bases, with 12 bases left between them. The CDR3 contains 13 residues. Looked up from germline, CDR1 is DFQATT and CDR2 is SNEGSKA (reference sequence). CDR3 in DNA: TGCAGTGCTAGCGCCAGTTCATTTCAGCCCCAGCATTTT. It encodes CSASASSFQPQHF.

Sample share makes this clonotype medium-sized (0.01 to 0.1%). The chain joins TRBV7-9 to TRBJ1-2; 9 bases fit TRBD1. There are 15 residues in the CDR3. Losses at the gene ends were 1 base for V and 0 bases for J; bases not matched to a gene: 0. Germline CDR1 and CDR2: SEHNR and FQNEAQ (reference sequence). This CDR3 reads CASSLGTGANYGYTF. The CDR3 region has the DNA TGTGCCAGCAGCTTAGGGACAGGGGCTAACTATGGCTACACCTTC.

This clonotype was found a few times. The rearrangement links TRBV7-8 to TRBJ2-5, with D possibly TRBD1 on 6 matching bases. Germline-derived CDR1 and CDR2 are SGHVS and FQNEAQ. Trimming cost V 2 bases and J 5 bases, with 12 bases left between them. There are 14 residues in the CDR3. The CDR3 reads CASSLRRRGETQYF. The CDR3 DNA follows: TGTGCCAGCAGCTTACGTCGCAGGGGTGAGACCCAGTACTTC.

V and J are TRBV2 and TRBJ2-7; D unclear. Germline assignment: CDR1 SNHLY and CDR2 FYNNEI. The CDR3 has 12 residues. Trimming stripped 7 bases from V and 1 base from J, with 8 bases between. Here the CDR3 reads CASKARSYEQYF. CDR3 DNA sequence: TGTGCCAGCAAGGCCAGATCCTACGAGCAGTACTTC. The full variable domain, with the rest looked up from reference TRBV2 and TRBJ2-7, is EPEVTQTPSHQVTQMGQEVILRCVPISNHLYFYWYRQILGQKVEFLVSFYNNEISEKSEIFDDQFSVERPDGSNFTLKIRSTKLEDSAMYFCASKARSYEQYFGPGTRLTVT.